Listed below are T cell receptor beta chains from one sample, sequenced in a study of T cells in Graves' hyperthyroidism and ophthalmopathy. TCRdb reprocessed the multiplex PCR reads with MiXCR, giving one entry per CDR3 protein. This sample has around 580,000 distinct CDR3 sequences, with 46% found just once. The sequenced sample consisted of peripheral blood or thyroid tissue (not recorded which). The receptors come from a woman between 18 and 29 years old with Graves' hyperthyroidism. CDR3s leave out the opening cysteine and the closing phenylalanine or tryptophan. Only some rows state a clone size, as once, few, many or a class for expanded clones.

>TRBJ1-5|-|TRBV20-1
SAQIDGSGNQPQH
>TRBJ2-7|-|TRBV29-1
SFQGAWNEQY
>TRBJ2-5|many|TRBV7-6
ASSLTARGLRETQY
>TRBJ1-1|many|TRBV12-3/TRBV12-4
ASSPVQTNTEAF
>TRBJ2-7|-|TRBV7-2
AITGDSHYEQY
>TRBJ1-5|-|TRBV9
ASSVGQGSNQPQH
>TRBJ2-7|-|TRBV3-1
ASSPGAGVSYEQY
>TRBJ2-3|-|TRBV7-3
ASSLEREGTQY
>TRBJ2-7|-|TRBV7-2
ASSLGVAGEQY
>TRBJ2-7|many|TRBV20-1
SGATDRGYEQY
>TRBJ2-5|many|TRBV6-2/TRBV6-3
ASLHREGPETQY
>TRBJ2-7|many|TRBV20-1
SAIDGGRWRDEQY
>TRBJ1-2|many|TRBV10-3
AISESGGTGGYT
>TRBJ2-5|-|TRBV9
ASSVLAGGPGETQY
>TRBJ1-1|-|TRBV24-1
ATSSVGQGVNTEAF
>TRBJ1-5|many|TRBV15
ATSSFGIDSNQPQH
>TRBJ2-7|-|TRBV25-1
ASSASALAGAEQY
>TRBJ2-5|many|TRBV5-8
ASSQIYRGGETQY
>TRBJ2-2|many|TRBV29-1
SAMGQGATGELF